A single sample gave rise to the 23 T cell receptor beta chains below, sequenced in a study of T cell responses to AZD1222 COVID-19 vaccine. The table came from immunoSEQ multiplex PCR; TCRdb's copy has only in-frame clones and leaves some out. The sample holds more than 90,000 clones, 80% to 90% seen once. The sequenced sample was peripheral blood, obtained 28 days after the second AZD1222 dose. These receptors were collected from an adult who received the AZD1222 COVID-19 vaccine.

The gene calls are TRBV3-1 (or the pseudogene TRBV3-2) and TRBJ2-3; 8 nucleotides align to TRBD2. After removal of 3 bases from V and 1 base from J, the junction contained 6 bases not matched to a gene. The germline V gene encodes CDR1 LGHDT and CDR2 YNNKEL (reference sequence). The CDR3 is 16 amino acids. As DNA, the CDR3 is TGTGCCAGCAGCCAGAAACCGGGACTAGGCACAGATACGCAGTATTTT. The encoded protein is CASSQKPGLGTDTQYF.

The V and J genes are TRBV5-1 and TRBJ2-7; D is possibly TRBD2 (5 bases). The CDR3 sequence is 15 residues long. From germline, CDR1 is SGHRS and CDR2 YFSETQ. Trimming shortened V by 4 bases and J by 1 base, and 15 bases separated the two germline ends. The CDR3 region is CASSPSATGSYEQYF. CDR3 nucleotide sequence: TGCGCCAGCAGCCCTTCGGCGACGGGGTCCTACGAGCAGTACTTC.

The CDR3 sequence is CASSLLASPYNEQFF. CDR3 nucleotides: TGTGCCAGCAGCTTGTTAGCGTCCCCCTACAATGAGCAGTTCTTC. The V call is TRBV5-5, the J call TRBJ2-1, with a weak D call TRBD2 (5 bases). The CDR3 length is 15 residues. V lost 1 base and J lost 2, with 10 bases in between. Germline values: CDR1 SGHKS, CDR2 YYEKEE (reference sequence).

The CDR3 spells CSVEFRLMNTEAFF. In nucleotides, the CDR3 is TGCAGCGTTGAGTTTCGCCTTATGAACACTGAAGCTTTCTTT. The chain links TRBV29-1 to TRBJ1-1, with D hard to call. Per germline, CDR1 SQVTM and CDR2 ANQGSEA. The length of the CDR3 is 14 residues. V lost 3 bases and J lost 0, with 11 bases in between.

This sequence joins TRBV5-1 and TRBJ2-3, with D tentatively TRBD1 or TRBD2 (5 bases each). Trimming left V 5 bases short and J 2 bases short, with 6 bases between. This CDR3 is 12 amino acids long. Looked up from germline, CDR1 is SGHRS and CDR2 is YFSETQ. The CDR3 DNA is TGCGCCAGCAGGGGGGACACAGATACGCAGTATTTT. Translated: CASRGDTDTQYF.

The chain has TRBV27 and TRBJ2-7; D is uncertain. Germline lookup yields CDR1 MNHEY and CDR2 SMNVEV (reference sequence). V lost 3 bases and J lost 2, with 11 bases in between. The CDR3 runs to 14 residues. CDR3 bases: TGTGCCAGCAGTTTTTCCCGAGCCCCCTACGAGCAGTACTTC. Protein sequence: CASSFSRAPYEQYF.

DNA for the CDR3: TGTGCCAGCTCACCACCCGCGGTTTACATGAACACTGAAGCTTTCTTT. It yields the protein CASSPPAVYMNTEAFF. The chain joins TRBV18 to TRBJ1-1, with no clear D. This CDR3 region has 16 residues. V dropped 0 bases and J dropped 0 bases, with 11 bases sitting between them. Looked up from germline, CDR1 is KGHSH and CDR2 is LQKENI.

The chain is built from TRBV5-4 and TRBJ2-7; TRBD2 aligns across 8 bases. CDR1 and CDR2 (germline): SGHNT, YYREEE (reference sequence). V shed 0 bases and J 4 bases; nucleotides not matched to a gene: 6. This CDR3 is built from 15 residues. The chain's CDR3 is CASSLGGREAYEQYF. CDR3 nucleotide sequence: TGTGCCAGCAGCTTGGGGGGGCGGGAGGCTTACGAGCAGTACTTC.

This chain uses TRBV15 with TRBJ2-2, with 7 bases aligning to TRBD1. This CDR3 contains 16 residues. Germline V CDR1 and CDR2: LNHNV, YYDKDF (reference sequence). Losses at the gene ends were 5 bases for V and 3 bases for J; bases not matched to a gene: 9. The DNA of the CDR3 is TGTGCCACCAGCTACCGAGAGGGGGCCTACACCGGGGAGCTGTTTTTT. This translates into CATSYREGAYTGELFF.

J is TRBJ2-5 and V is TRBV21-1; the table's D call TRBD2 went unverified against the DNA. TRBV21-1 is recorded as a pseudogene. The CDR3 covers 15 residues. The CDR3 region is CASSPNRGVQETQYF. CDR3 nucleotides: TGTGCCAGCAGCCCCAACCGCGGGGTCCAAGAGACCCAGTACTTC.

The genes are TRBV20-1 and TRBJ1-1; 8 nucleotides agree with TRBD1. Germline V gene data show CDR1 as DFQATT and CDR2 as SNEGSKA (reference sequence). This CDR3 region has 11 residues. J lost 11 bases, V lost 1 base, and 3 bases had no gene match. The CDR3 DNA reads as TGCAGTGCTAGAGGACAGGGGTGGGCTTTCTTT. It encodes CSARGQGWAFF.

This chain joins TRBV5-1 and TRBJ2-7, with 7 bases fitting TRBD1. Trimming removed 2 bases from V and 7 bases from J; junction bases left unmatched: 15. The CDR3 contains 16 residues. Looked up from germline, CDR1 is SGHRS and CDR2 is YFSETQ. The CDR3 is CASSLPPGGPTGEQYF. As DNA, the CDR3 is TGCGCCAGCAGCTTACCTCCAGGGGGTCCAACTGGGGAGCAGTACTTC.

This rearrangement joins TRBV11-2 to TRBJ2-1; D perhaps matches TRBD2 (5 bases). Trimming pared 0 bases from V and 7 bases from J, leaving 16 bases between. From germline, CDR1 is SGHAT and CDR2 FQNNGV. The length of the CDR3 is 16 residues. CDR3 DNA sequence: TGTGCCAGCAGCTTAGATCCGAGACCGGGAAGTAATGAGCAGTTCTTC. Its translation is CASSLDPRPGSNEQFF.

The rearrangement uses TRBV28 and TRBJ2-3; D possibly corresponds to TRBD1 (5 bases). This CDR3 comprises 14 residues. Germline V CDR1 and CDR2: MDHEN, SYDVKM. Trimming removed 3 bases at V and 2 bases at J, with 9 bases between. CDR3 region: CASSFGHNTDTQYF. CDR3 DNA sequence: TGTGCCAGCAGTTTCGGACATAACACAGATACGCAGTATTTT.

J is TRBJ1-1 and V is TRBV28; D not resolved. The CDR3 extends over 14 amino acids. Trimming took off 0 bases at V and 5 bases at J, with 10 bases between the two ends. Per the germline V gene, CDR1 is MDHEN and CDR2 is SYDVKM. CDR3 coding DNA: TGTGCCAGCAGTTTATGGTCCGGAGAGACTGAAGCTTTCTTT. Translation: CASSLWSGETEAFF.

The rearrangement links TRBV9 to TRBJ2-7; D is uncertain. Deletions cut 0 bases from V and 4 bases from J, with 11 bases between. Germline values: CDR1 SGDLS, CDR2 YYNGEE. The CDR3 has 14 residues. This chain's CDR3 is CASSVGETLYEQYF. The DNA of the CDR3 is TGTGCCAGCAGCGTAGGCGAGACTTTATACGAGCAGTACTTC.

This chain connects TRBV3-1 (or the pseudogene TRBV3-2) to TRBJ1-2, with TRBD1 identical over 8 bases. V trimming: 1 base; J trimming: 2 bases; junction bases outside the gene matches: 0. Germline-derived CDR1 and CDR2 are LGHDT and YNNKEL (reference sequence). CDR3 size: 14 residues. The CDR3 sequence is CASSQGDRNYGYTF. CDR3 nucleotide sequence: TGTGCCAGCAGCCAAGGGGACAGGAACTATGGCTACACCTTC.

This clone was seen a handful of times. The rearrangement links TRBV20-1 to TRBJ2-3, with 11 bases fitting TRBD2. J was trimmed by 2 bases and V by 3 bases; bases with no gene match: 7. CDR3 length equals 16 residues. From germline, CDR1 is DFQATT and CDR2 SNEGSKA (reference sequence). CDR3 DNA sequence: TGCAGTGCTAGTTCCGGGACTAGCGGACCCACAGATACGCAGTATTTT. Translation: CSASSGTSGPTDTQYF.

V gene TRBV28 combines with J gene TRBJ2-4; TRBD1 aligns across 8 bases. Germline CDR1 is MDHEN and CDR2 is SYDVKM. V lost 6 bases, J lost 7 bases, and 5 bases stayed unmatched. The CDR3 consists of 13 residues. The CDR3 DNA reads TGTGCCAGCAGGCAGGGGGCAGGCAACATTCAGTACTTC. This codes for CASRQGAGNIQYF.

The V call is TRBV6-5, the J call TRBJ2-2; 9 bases fit TRBD1. The germline CDR1 and CDR2 sequences are MNHEY and SVGAGI. CDR3 length: 16 amino acids. V was pared by 4 bases and J by 3 bases, with 6 bases of the junction left unmatched. The CDR3 here is CASSFVRDRDTGELFF. The CDR3 coding sequence is TGTGCCAGCAGTTTCGTCCGGGACAGGGACACCGGGGAGCTGTTTTTT.

V usage is TRBV14 and J usage is TRBJ2-2; no clear D gene. V was cut by 1 base and J by 1 base, with 4 bases left in between. This CDR3 has 14 amino acids. CDR1 is SGHDN and CDR2 is FVKESK in the germline V gene. CDR3 loop: CASSQARNTGELFF. In nucleotides, the CDR3 is TGTGCCAGCAGCCAAGCCCGGAACACCGGGGAGCTGTTTTTT.

The CDR3 protein is CATSRDRRYGYTF. The CDR3 nucleotides are TGTGCCACCAGCAGAGATCGTCGGTATGGCTACACCTTC. This chain uses TRBV15 with TRBJ1-2, with no clear D. Trimming pared 0 bases from V and 5 bases from J, leaving 7 bases between. CDR1 is LNHNV and CDR2 is YYDKDF in the germline V gene (reference sequence). The CDR3 totals 13 residues.

The CDR3 loop reads CASRGQGPSYNEQFF. The DNA for the CDR3 is TGTGCCAGCAGGGGACAGGGCCCCTCCTACAATGAGCAGTTCTTC. This chain connects TRBV28 to TRBJ2-1, with 9 nucleotides matching TRBD1. V shed 6 bases and J 0 bases; nucleotides not matched to a gene: 3. CDR1 and CDR2 (germline): MDHEN, SYDVKM. The CDR3 is 15 residues long.